This T cell receptor (beta chain) was observed in a study of control samples from healthy donors and cancer patients (dated by TCRdb to 2020 to 2021). Points on this clone: Its recognized antigen is unknown.

V gives up 4 bases and J gives up 0 bases, and the segment between their germline ends measures 13 bases. From the germline V gene, CDR1 is SGHRS and CDR2 is YFSETQ. The CDR3 covers 15 residues, taking in both the cysteine and the phenylalanine. The DNA shown is the 45-base CDR3, in frame from base 1. Receptor amplification or capture employed the immunoSEQ multiplex PCR assay. Entries here come from immuneACCESS through TCRdb and include only in-frame sequences with V and J called. Some clones fail to appear in such tables; in the studies checked, an unresolved V gene covers under half of the shortfall, and the cause of the remainder is unknown. For this sample, the table gives fewer than 250,000 clones. The ten largest clones capture 2% to 2.5% of the sample.

The receptor comes from a woman in her 30s in good health. In this chain, TRBV5-1 is recombined with TRBJ1-1; perhaps TRBD1 is the D gene, with 5 bases matching. The specimen sequenced was blood. The nucleotides are TGCGCCAGCAGCAAAGAGGAGGGGATGAACACTGAAGCTTTCTTT. Its coded protein is CASSKEEGMNTEAFF.